This T cell receptor (beta chain) came from a study of molecular identifiers for immune sequencing clone quantification. Whole-study results and caveats: Clonotypes topping 20 RNA copies carried over 97% of effector molecules but under 1% of naive ones.

Preparation of the bulk TCR libraries relied on previously described methods and listed TCR primers. TCRdb fed the PCR reads into MiXCR, producing one record per CDR3 protein. The profile shows more than 300,000 distinct CDR3 sequences, 20% to 25% of them singletons. This clonotype was recorded at least ten times. The antigen is not known. With RNA at 10%, 30% or 50%, naive CD8 libraries came from roughly 20,000 to 1,000,000 sorted cells. A CD8+CD4-CCR7+CD45RA+ phenotype served as the sorting definition for naive CD8 T cells. Sequenced sample: naive CD8+ T cells from blood, with Jurkat cell RNA spiked in. Subset specified: FACS-sorted CD8+CD4-CCR7+CD45RA+ naive T cells. This clonotype originated in a human donor in good health. Some libraries in this study had Jurkat cell RNA spiked in.

CDR3 nucleotides: TGTGCCAGCAGACCAGACCATAGCTCCTACGAGCAGTACTTC. Translated, it gives CASRPDHSSYEQYF. The V gene is TRBV5-4, the J gene TRBJ2-7; no firm D call. The CDR3 has 14 amino acids. Germline CDR1 is SGHNT and CDR2 is YYREEE (reference sequence). V was shortened by 5 bases and J by 0 bases, with 12 bases between the two germline ends.